These 21 T cell receptor beta chains were sequenced from one sample in a study of technical replicates of blood from several donors. Libraries were prepared by immunoSEQ multiplex PCR; TCRdb keeps only in-frame clonotypes and omits some of them. This table holds fewer than 60,000 clones, over 90% found once. Sequencing input: PBMCs. Receptors originate from a human donor in good health. Some clones in this sample may be carry-over from other donors' samples.

The chain uses TRBV19 and TRBJ1-5; possible D gene TRBD1, 6 bases. V lost 5 bases, J lost 0 bases, and 17 bases lay in between. The CDR3 length is 17 residues. From germline, CDR1 is LNHDA and CDR2 SQIVND (reference sequence). The CDR3 spells CASSGREGGYSNQPQHF. The DNA for the CDR3 is TGTGCCAGTAGTGGCCGGGAGGGGGGGTATAGCAATCAGCCCCAGCATTTT.

The V and J genes are TRBV7-2 and TRBJ2-1; 11 bases agree with TRBD2. Germline V gives CDR1 SGHTA, CDR2 FQGNSA. V gave up 6 bases and J gave up 0 bases; unmatched junction bases: 7. The CDR3 totals 17 residues. The CDR3 nucleotides read TGTGCCAGCAGAGGCCCTAGCGGGGGGCCCTCCTACAATGAGCAGTTCTTC. Translation: CASRGPSGGPSYNEQFF.

V and J are TRBV7-2 and TRBJ2-7; the match to TRBD2 covers 11 bases. Germline V gene sequence: CDR1 SGHTA, CDR2 FQGNSA. J lost 2 bases, V lost 4 bases, and 13 bases had no gene match. The CDR3 consists of 18 residues. The CDR3 spells CASSSMMTGTSGAYEQYF. In DNA form, the CDR3 reads TGTGCCAGCAGCTCCATGATGACCGGGACTAGCGGAGCCTACGAGCAGTACTTC.

J is TRBJ2-7 and V is TRBV27; 10 nucleotides match TRBD1. The CDR3 runs to 16 residues. V lost 0 bases to trimming and J lost 5 bases; unmatched junction nucleotides: 7. In germline, CDR1 is MNHEY, CDR2 SMNVEV (reference sequence). This CDR3 reads CASSLSGTGVKNEQYF. CDR3 nucleotides: TGTGCCAGCAGTTTATCAGGGACAGGGGTAAAGAACGAGCAGTACTTC.

The J gene is TRBJ1-1, the V gene TRBV5-4; D ambiguous. Trimming took off 4 bases at V and 7 bases at J, with 14 bases between the two ends. The germline V gene encodes CDR1 SGHNT and CDR2 YYREEE (reference sequence). This CDR3 is built from 13 residues. DNA of the CDR3: TGTGCCAGCAGCCCGGGATCCGGTTTTGAAGCTTTCTTT. Its protein product is CASSPGSGFEAFF.

CDR3 amino acids: CASSYRSSGGYEQFF. In DNA form, the CDR3 reads TGTGCCAGCAGTTATCGGTCTAGCGGGGGTTATGAGCAGTTCTTC. The chain carries TRBV6-5 and TRBJ2-1; 10 bases are a match to TRBD2. From germline, CDR1 is MNHEY and CDR2 SVGAGI. Trimming took 3 bases from V and 8 from J; bases not matched to a gene: 7. There are 15 residues in the CDR3.

This clone showed up just once. The CDR3 loop is CASSLAPTYEQYF. The CDR3 coding sequence is TGTGCCAGCAGCTTAGCGCCTACCTACGAGCAGTACTTC. The chain carries TRBV7-3 and TRBJ2-7; D uncertain. The CDR3 runs 13 residues. Germline CDR1 is SGHTA and CDR2 is FQGTGA. V lost 2 bases, J lost 2 bases, and 7 bases lay in between.

The rearrangement joins TRBV7-2 to TRBJ1-6; a possible D gene is TRBD1 (5 bases). The germline gives CDR1 SGHTA, CDR2 FQGNSA. Trimming pared 1 base from V and 0 bases from J, leaving 13 bases between. The CDR3 spans 18 residues. The CDR3 bases are TGTGCCAGCAGCTTAGGAAGACAGTGGGGCTCCTATAATTCACCCCTCCACTTT. It specifies CASSLGRQWGSYNSPLHF.

The rearrangement links TRBV5-1 to TRBJ2-3; D gene uncertain. CDR1 and CDR2 from the germline V gene are SGHRS and YFSETQ. V shed 1 base and J shed 1 base, with 7 bases lying between them. There are 14 residues in the CDR3. The CDR3 region is CASSLMSGTDTQYF. The CDR3 DNA reads TGCGCCAGCAGCTTGATGTCGGGCACAGATACGCAGTATTTT.

The chain has TRBV30 and TRBJ2-2; possibly TRBD2 for D (5 bases). This CDR3 has 15 amino acids. CDR1 and CDR2 from the germline V gene are GTSNPN and SVGIG (reference sequence). V gave up 0 bases and J gave up 5 bases, with 13 bases separating them. In DNA form, the CDR3 reads TGTGCCTGGAGTGTGGCGGGCCTGGGGACCGGGGAGCTGTTTTTT. It encodes CAWSVAGLGTGELFF.

This sequence joins TRBV7-8 and TRBJ2-4, with TRBD1 as a possible D gene (6 bases). V lost 1 base, J lost 9 bases, and 16 bases lay in between. The germline CDR1 and CDR2 sequences are SGHVS and FQNEAQ. The CDR3 consists of 15 residues. For the CDR3, the DNA is TGTGCCAGCAGCTTAGAGGCAGGGGAGCAGGTCATTCAGTACTTC. Protein product: CASSLEAGEQVIQYF.

Here the CDR3 DNA reads TGCGCCAGCAGCCAAGAGGTACGGAGACTAGCGGGGCTTAGCACAGATACGCAGTATTTT. It is translated as CASSQEVRRLAGLSTDTQYF. The gene calls are TRBV4-3 and TRBJ2-3; 11 bases agree with TRBD2. Germline loops: CDR1 LGHNA, CDR2 YSLEER. The CDR3 is 20 amino acids. Trimming at V came to 0 bases and at J to 0 bases, leaving 11 bases not matched to a gene.

In its sample, this clone was seen many times. The chain carries TRBV6-1 and TRBJ2-5; TRBD2 is a possible D gene (6 bases). Germline assignment: CDR1 MNHNS and CDR2 SASEGT. The ends were cut back, 1 base at V and 5 bases at J, with 14 bases in the middle. This CDR3 contains 15 residues. The CDR3 loop is CASSEVGGSSETQYF. CDR3 nucleotide sequence: TGTGCCAGCAGTGAAGTTGGAGGGAGCAGCGAGACCCAGTACTTC.

This sequence joins TRBV5-1 and TRBJ1-4; no definite D call. The CDR3 contains 14 residues. Trimming removed 1 base at V and 0 bases at J, with 4 bases between. CDR1 and CDR2 from the germline V gene are SGHRS and YFSETQ. The CDR3 region has the DNA TGCGCCAGCAGCTTGACGGCAACTAATGAAAAACTGTTTTTT. Its translation: CASSLTATNEKLFF.

J is TRBJ1-6 and V is TRBV5-1; D not resolved. This CDR3 is 13 amino acids long. The germline V gene has CDR1 SGHRS and CDR2 YFSETQ. Trimming took 7 bases from V and 7 from J, leaving 12 bases between them. The DNA of the CDR3 is TGCGCCAGCGCCCTTGAGATAAATTCACCCCTCCACTTT. Protein product: CASALEINSPLHF.

The V call is TRBV29-1, the J call TRBJ1-1; TRBD1 aligns across 9 bases. The V and J ends lost 8 bases and 6 bases, in that order; junction bases with no gene match: 10. The CDR3 extends over 13 amino acids. CDR1 and CDR2 from the germline V gene are SQVTM and ANQGSEA. The CDR3 protein is CSPRDRVEAEAFF. The DNA for the CDR3 is TGCAGCCCGCGGGACAGGGTGGAGGCTGAAGCTTTCTTT.

This rearrangement joins TRBV6-1 to TRBJ2-3; a weak D match, TRBD2 (7 bases). V lost 8 bases and J lost 4, with 19 bases in between. The CDR3 length is 15 residues. In germline, CDR1 is MNHNS, CDR2 SASEGT. In DNA, the CDR3 is TGTGCCAGCCAAAGGGGGGGGGCCGGCGCAGATACGCAGTATTTT. Amino acids: CASQRGGAGADTQYF.

The chain couples TRBV2 to TRBJ2-7, with 9 positions matching TRBD1. The ends lost 6 bases at V and 5 bases at J; junction bases unmatched: 11. This CDR3 spans 15 amino acids. The germline CDR1 and CDR2 sequences are SNHLY and FYNNEI. In nucleotides, the CDR3 is TGTGCCAGCAGGGGATCGGGGACAGGGAGGAACGAGCAGTACTTC. Amino acid sequence: CASRGSGTGRNEQYF.

The V and J genes are TRBV7-9 and TRBJ1-2; 11 bases line up with TRBD1. V lost 7 bases to trimming and J lost 8 bases; unmatched junction nucleotides: 9. This CDR3 comprises 14 residues. Germline CDR1 and CDR2: SEHNR and FQNEAQ (reference sequence). The CDR3 nucleotides read TGTGCCAGCAACCCGGGACAGGGGGTAGGAGGCTACACCTTC. It is translated as CASNPGQGVGGYTF.

The chain combines TRBV29-1 with TRBJ1-2; TRBD1 matches 7 bases. The V gene's germline CDR1 is SQVTM and CDR2 ANQGSEA. This CDR3 contains 13 residues. Trimming cost V 6 bases and J 4 bases; bases outside gene matches: 8. The CDR3 DNA sequence: TGCAGCGTAAGCACAGGGGAACGCTATGGCTACACCTTC. It is translated as CSVSTGERYGYTF.

The rearrangement links TRBV30 to TRBJ2-5; TRBD1 matches 10 bases. The germline gives CDR1 GTSNPN, CDR2 SVGIG (reference sequence). The CDR3 spans 13 residues. With 7 bases clipped from V and 4 bases from J, the junction kept 6 bases outside the gene matches. The CDR3 loop reads CASSRTGGETQYF. Written as DNA, the CDR3 is TGTGCCTCAAGCCGGACAGGGGGAGAGACCCAGTACTTC.